Following are 3 T cell receptor beta chains from one sample sequenced in a study of CD8 T cells in Susac syndrome. Reverse transcription of about 0.5 to 1 ug RNA was carried out with random hexamers. A single record per CDR3 protein comes from TCRdb applying MiXCR to the immunoSEQ multiplex PCR reads. The data show more than 150,000 distinct CDR3 sequences, with 94% seen just once and 0.2% to 0.25% held by the top ten. The specimen was CD8+ T cells from PBMCs. Receptors originate from a human donor with multiple sclerosis.

The V gene is TRBV11-2, the J gene TRBJ2-5, with D unclear. Trimming removed 6 bases at V and 1 base at J, with 12 bases between. The CDR3 extends over 14 amino acids. The germline V gene encodes CDR1 SGHAT and CDR2 FQNNGV. The DNA of the CDR3 is TGTGCCAGCAGTCCGAGGTTTTTCCAAGAGACCCAGTACTTC. Its protein product is CASSPRFFQETQYF.

The J gene is TRBJ1-6, the V gene TRBV14; 7 bases map to TRBD1. The CDR3 covers 15 residues. Unmatched junction bases numbered 6, after V lost 2 bases and J lost 8 bases. Germline V gene data show CDR1 as SGHDN and CDR2 as FVKESK. CDR3 in DNA: TGTGCCAGCAGCCAACTCCGGGACAGATATTCACCCCTCCACTTT. This encodes CASSQLRDRYSPLHF.

The chain uses TRBV2 and TRBJ2-5; 11 bases agree with TRBD1. Germline CDR1 is SNHLY and CDR2 is FYNNEI. With 3 bases clipped from V and 7 bases from J, the junction kept 7 bases outside the gene matches. CDR3 size: 15 residues. CDR3 sequence reads: CASSEDRGLEGTQYF. The CDR3 coding sequence is TGTGCCAGCAGTGAGGACAGGGGGCTAGAGGGGACCCAGTACTTC.